This TCR beta chain was obtained from a study of PD-1 blockade in classical Hodgkin lymphoma. Study background: With a 2-week interval, patients received intravenous nivolumab at 3 mg/kg. Study-wide results and limits: Why repertoires differed is undefined; disease activity or prior therapy possibly contributed. Complete responders matched newly diagnosed patients in baseline diversity.

Assay: immunoSEQ multiplex PCR; the TCRdb copy retains only in-frame clones and omits some. The profile shows about 100,000 clones, 65% to 85% of them singletons. Germline V gene lookup returns CDR1 MDHEN and CDR2 SYDVKM. This CDR3 region has 16 residues. Trimming stripped 7 bases from V and 5 bases from J, with 21 bases between. This clone was counted between two and nine times. Its target is not known. Exposure to brentuximab vedotin varied, and each patient had relapsed following autologous stem cell transplantation. The chain is built from TRBV28 and TRBJ2-1; D possibly corresponds to TRBD2 (8 bases). Material: peripheral blood mononuclear cells (PBMCs), obtained at baseline. This receptor was obtained from a human donor with classical Hodgkin lymphoma. The CDR3 DNA is TGTGCCAGCAACTCAGGGGGGCGGGAGGTCAACAATGAGCAGTTCTTC. This gives the protein CASNSGGREVNNEQFF.